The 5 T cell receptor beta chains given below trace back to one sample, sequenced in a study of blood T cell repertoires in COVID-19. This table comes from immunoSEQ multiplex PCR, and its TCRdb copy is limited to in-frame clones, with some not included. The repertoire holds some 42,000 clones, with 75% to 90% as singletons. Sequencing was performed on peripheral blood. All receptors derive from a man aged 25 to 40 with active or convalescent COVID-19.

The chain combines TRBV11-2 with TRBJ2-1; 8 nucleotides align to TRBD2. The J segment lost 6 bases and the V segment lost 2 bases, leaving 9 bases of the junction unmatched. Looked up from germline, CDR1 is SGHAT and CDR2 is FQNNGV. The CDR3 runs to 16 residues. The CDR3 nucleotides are TGTGCCAGCAGCTTAAGCTTATTAGCGGGAAGCAATGAGCAGTTCTTC. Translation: CASSLSLLAGSNEQFF.

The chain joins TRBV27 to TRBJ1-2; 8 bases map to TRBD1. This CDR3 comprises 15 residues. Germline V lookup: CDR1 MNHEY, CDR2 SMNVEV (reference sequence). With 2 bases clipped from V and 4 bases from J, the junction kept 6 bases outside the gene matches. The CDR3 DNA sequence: TGTGCCAGCAGTTTACAGCGGACAGGGTCCTATGGCTACACCTTC. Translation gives CASSLQRTGSYGYTF.

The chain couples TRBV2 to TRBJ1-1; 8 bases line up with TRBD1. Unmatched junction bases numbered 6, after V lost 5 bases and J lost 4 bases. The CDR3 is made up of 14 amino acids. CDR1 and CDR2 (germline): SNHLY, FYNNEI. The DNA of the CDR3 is TGTGCCAGCAGTATCCTACAGGGGGGCACTGAAGCTTTCTTT. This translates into CASSILQGGTEAFF.

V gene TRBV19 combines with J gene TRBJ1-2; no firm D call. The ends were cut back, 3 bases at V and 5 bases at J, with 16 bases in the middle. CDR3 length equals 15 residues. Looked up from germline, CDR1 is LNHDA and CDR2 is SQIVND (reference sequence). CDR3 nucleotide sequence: TGTGCCAGTAGTATCGGGTCACCGGCTTCATATGGCTACACCTTC. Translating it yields CASSIGSPASYGYTF.

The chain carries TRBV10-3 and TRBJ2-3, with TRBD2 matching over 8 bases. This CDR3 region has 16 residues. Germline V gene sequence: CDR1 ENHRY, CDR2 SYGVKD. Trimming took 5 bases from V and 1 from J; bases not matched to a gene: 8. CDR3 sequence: CAISKRGAGGTDTQYF. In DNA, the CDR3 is TGTGCCATCAGTAAGAGGGGAGCGGGGGGCACAGATACGCAGTATTTT.